The 12 T cell receptor beta chains given below trace back to one sample, sequenced in a study of blood T cell repertoires in COVID-19 (dated by TCRdb to the early 2020s). Library creation used the immunoSEQ multiplex PCR assay. The table comes from immuneACCESS by way of TCRdb, which keeps in-frame sequences with V and J called. Part of the clones is missing from these tables; in studies checked, under half for an unresolved V gene and the rest for unknown reasons. The sample yields approximately 220,000 clones; approximately 86% were counted once. The ten most abundant clones make up approximately 4.8% of the sample. Input material: PBMCs or T cells enriched from blood (not recorded which). The receptor set was obtained from a woman in her twenties or thirties who had been exposed to COVID-19.

The chain carries TRBV1 and TRBJ2-1; TRBD2, as called in the table, went unchecked against the DNA. TRBV1 is a pseudogene segment. This CDR3 comprises 18 residues. CDR3 amino acids: CTSSQEEASGGAGNEQFF. Written as DNA, the CDR3 is TGCACCAGCAGCCAAGAGGAGGCTAGCGGGGGGGCGGGCAATGAGCAGTTCTTC.

The rearrangement uses TRBV30 and TRBJ2-5; D gene ambiguous. The CDR3 length is 13 residues. The germline V gene has CDR1 GTSNPN and CDR2 SVGIG (reference sequence). The ends were cut back, 0 bases at V and 2 bases at J, with 7 bases in the middle. The CDR3, as DNA: TGTGCCTGGAGTGTACACGGGCAAGAGACCCAGTACTTC. Translating it yields CAWSVHGQETQYF.

The V and J genes are TRBV19 and TRBJ2-3, with 8 nucleotides matching TRBD2. The CDR3 totals 14 residues. The germline gives CDR1 LNHDA, CDR2 SQIVND (reference sequence). V shed 6 bases and J 2 bases; nucleotides not matched to a gene: 4. The CDR3 DNA follows: TGTGCCAGTAGGCGGGGGGCTAACACAGATACGCAGTATTTT. This encodes CASRRGANTDTQYF.

This rearrangement joins TRBV29-1 to TRBJ1-4; 7 positions match TRBD1. CDR3 length: 13 residues. V dropped 6 bases and J dropped 10; count of bases not matched to a gene: 11. Looked up from germline, CDR1 is SQVTM and CDR2 is ANQGSEA. The CDR3 protein is CSVTRQGERKLFF. CDR3 sequence (DNA): TGCAGCGTCACGCGGCAGGGGGAGCGAAAACTGTTTTTT.

The chain combines TRBV3-1 (or the pseudogene TRBV3-2) with TRBJ1-2; D gene ambiguous. Germline CDR1 LGHDT, CDR2 YNNKEL (reference sequence). The CDR3 sequence is 12 residues long. V lost 2 bases and J lost 8, with 9 bases in between. CDR3 DNA sequence: TGTGCCAGCAGCCAACTCTCTGGCGGCTACACCTTC. This encodes CASSQLSGGYTF.

V is TRBV9 and J is TRBJ2-4; D not certain. Trimming took 6 bases from V and 6 from J, leaving 13 bases between them. Looked up from germline, CDR1 is SGDLS and CDR2 is YYNGEE. CDR3 length equals 13 residues. The CDR3 protein is CASTSGSGNIQYF. CDR3 nucleotide sequence: TGTGCCAGCACCTCCGGGTCGGGAAACATTCAGTACTTC.

The CDR3 sequence: CSASPGDRAYEQYF. The CDR3 DNA reads TGCAGTGCTAGTCCGGGGGACAGGGCGTACGAGCAGTACTTC. The J gene is TRBJ2-7, the V gene TRBV20-1; 9 bases align to TRBD1. With 3 bases clipped from V and 4 bases from J, the junction kept 7 bases outside the gene matches. CDR1 is DFQATT, CDR2 SNEGSKA, per germline (reference sequence). This CDR3 has 14 amino acids.

This chain connects TRBV28 to TRBJ1-2; perhaps TRBD1 as D (6 bases). The CDR3 sequence is 13 residues long. Germline-derived CDR1 and CDR2 are MDHEN and SYDVKM. Trimming shortened V by 5 bases and J by 5 bases, and 12 bases separated the two germline ends. The CDR3: CASSHRDTYGYTF. The CDR3 coding sequence is TGTGCCAGCAGTCACCGGGACACTTATGGCTACACCTTC.

V and J are TRBV7-2 and TRBJ1-1; D gene unclear. Germline assignment: CDR1 SGHTA and CDR2 FQGNSA. V was shortened by 1 base and J by 2 bases, with 14 bases between the two germline ends. CDR3 length: 16 amino acids. The CDR3 DNA reads TGTGCCAGCAGCTTAGGCCGGGCGGGGTCAAACACTGAAGCTTTCTTT. Residues: CASSLGRAGSNTEAFF.

The genes are TRBV20-1 and TRBJ1-4, with TRBD1 as a possible D gene (6 bases). In germline, CDR1 is DFQATT, CDR2 SNEGSKA (reference sequence). With 7 bases removed from V and 12 bases from J, the gap between germline ends came to 15 bases. The CDR3 extends over 11 amino acids. The CDR3 region has the DNA TGCAGTGGTAAGGGGCCAGGGGAACTGTTTTTT. Residues: CSGKGPGELFF.

The J gene is TRBJ2-5, the V gene TRBV29-1; TRBD1 matches 9 bases. This CDR3 has 16 residues. The germline V gene has CDR1 SQVTM and CDR2 ANQGSEA. V was clipped by 3 bases and J by 5 bases; unmatched bases: 13. Here the CDR3 reads CSVDKIGTGISETQYF. For the CDR3, the DNA is TGCAGCGTTGATAAGATCGGGACAGGGATATCGGAGACCCAGTACTTC. Variable domain in full (rest from reference TRBV29-1 and TRBJ2-5): SAVISQKPSRDICQRGTSLTIQCQVDSQVTMMFWYRQQPGQSLTLIATANQGSEATYESGFVIDKFPISRPNLTFSTLTVSNMSPEDSSIYLCSVDKIGTGISETQYFGPGTRLLVL.

J is TRBJ1-2 and V is TRBV19, with D perhaps matching TRBD1 (5 bases). Germline V CDR1 and CDR2: LNHDA, SQIVND (reference sequence). Trimming took off 4 bases at V and 1 base at J, with 13 bases between the two ends. This CDR3 has 15 amino acids. The CDR3 spells CASSTRTRDNYGYTF. The CDR3 DNA is TGTGCCAGTAGTACCAGGACAAGGGATAACTATGGCTACACCTTC.